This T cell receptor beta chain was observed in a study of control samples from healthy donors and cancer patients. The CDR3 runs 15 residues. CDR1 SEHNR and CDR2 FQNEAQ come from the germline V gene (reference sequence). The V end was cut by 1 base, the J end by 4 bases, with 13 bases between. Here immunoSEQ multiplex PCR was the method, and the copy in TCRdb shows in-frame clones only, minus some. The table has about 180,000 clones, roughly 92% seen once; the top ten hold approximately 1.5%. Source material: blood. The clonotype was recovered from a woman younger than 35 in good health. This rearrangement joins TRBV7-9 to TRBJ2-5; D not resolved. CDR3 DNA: TGTGCCAGCAGCTTAGAGTTAACATCAGGAGAGACCCAGTACTTC. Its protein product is CASSLELTSGETQYF.